One sample yielded the 10 T cell receptor beta chains listed below, sequenced in a study of blood T cells in healthy people across ages. Alongside a J-beta primer mix, a sample-barcoded 5' primer served in a second PCR lasting about 6 to 12 cycles. Via MiXCR, TCRdb re-called the 5' RACE reads, giving one row per CDR3 protein. The data contain fewer than 950,000 distinct CDR3 sequences, roughly 34% of them seen just once; the ten biggest clones take up 10% to 15%. Sample: blood. The receptors were sampled from a man aged 18 to 29 in good health.

In its sample, this clonotype was seen once. J is TRBJ2-1 and V is TRBV6-2 or TRBV6-3; tentatively, D is TRBD1 (6 bases). The germline V and J ends were trimmed by 5 bases and 13 bases, with 18 bases remaining between them. The CDR3 spans 13 residues. Germline V gene lookup returns CDR1 MNHEY and CDR2 SVGEGT. The CDR3 region has the DNA TGTGCCAGCAGTCAAGGGGGAAGGGAGACCCAGTTCTTC. It translates to CASSQGGRETQFF.

As concerns this clonotype: Germline and junction disagree at one end, which may indicate a read error. The rearrangement joins TRBV7-6 to TRBJ2-3, with D perhaps TRBD1 (5 bases). CDR1 is SGHVS and CDR2 is FNYEAQ in the germline V gene. The CDR3 sequence is 12 residues long. The CDR3 protein is CASSLGATDKYF. DNA for the CDR3: TGCGCCAGCAGCTTAGGGGCCACTGATAAGTATTTT. Using reference TRBV7-6 and TRBJ2-3 for the parts outside the CDR3, the full variable domain is GAGVSQSPRYKVTKRGQDVALRCDPISGHVSLYWYRQALGQGPEFLTYFNYEAQQDKSGLPNDRFSAERPEGSISTLTIQRTEQRDSAMYRCASSLGATDKYFGPGTRLTVL.

V usage is TRBV20-1 and J usage is TRBJ2-1; the match to TRBD2 covers 8 bases. CDR3 length: 15 amino acids. The V gene end was trimmed by 3 bases and the J gene end by 4 bases; junction bases not matched to a gene: 8. Germline V CDR1 and CDR2: DFQATT, SNEGSKA (reference sequence). The CDR3 reads CSARSSGGGYNEQFF. The CDR3, as DNA: TGCAGTGCTAGGAGCAGCGGGGGAGGATACAATGAGCAGTTCTTC.

This clonotype was recorded many times. The CDR3 region is CASSQGTGQETQYF. CDR3 in DNA: TGCGCCAGCAGCCAAGGGACAGGTCAAGAGACCCAGTACTTC. The V and J genes are TRBV4-3 and TRBJ2-5; the match to TRBD1 covers 7 bases. There are 14 residues in the CDR3. V dropped 1 base and J dropped 2; count of bases not matched to a gene: 1. CDR1 is LGHNA and CDR2 is YSLEER in the germline V gene.

In the case of this clonotype: Germline and junction disagree at one end, which may indicate a read error. The CDR3 loop is CASSHGTAGSYDSPLHF. CDR3 coding DNA: TGCGCCAGCAGCCACGGGACTGCAGGCTCCTATGATTCACCCCTCCACTTT. The chain is built from TRBV5-1 and TRBJ1-6; D might be TRBD1 (5 bases). Per the germline V gene, CDR1 is SGHRS and CDR2 is YFSETQ. The CDR3 covers 17 residues.

CDR3 in amino acids: CAISTPLGNTIYF. The CDR3 region has the DNA TGTGCCATCAGTACGCCCCTAGGAAACACCATATATTTT. J is TRBJ1-3 and V is TRBV10-3; D is ambiguous. The CDR3 has 13 residues. V was trimmed by 5 bases and J by 4 bases, leaving 9 bases between them. Looked up from germline, CDR1 is ENHRY and CDR2 is SYGVKD.

V usage is TRBV7-8 and J usage is TRBJ2-7; D unclear. V lost 2 bases to trimming and J lost 6 bases, with 8 bases between them. The CDR3 has 12 residues. The V gene's germline CDR1 is SGHVS and CDR2 FQNEAQ. CDR3 sequence: CASSLTQSEQYF. The CDR3 region has the DNA TGTGCCAGCAGCTTAACGCAGTCCGAGCAGTACTTC.

Many counts were recorded for this clonotype. The chain couples TRBV29-1 to TRBJ2-1; D possibly corresponds to TRBD2 (5 bases). The V gene's germline CDR1 is SQVTM and CDR2 ANQGSEA. V dropped 4 bases and J dropped 8 bases, with 18 bases sitting between them. The CDR3 spans 14 residues. The CDR3 DNA sequence: TGCAGCGTTGGGGATCGGGGTCTAGTGGATGAGCAGTTCTTC. Amino acid sequence: CSVGDRGLVDEQFF.

The CDR3 here is CASSLVVSGGVGSKDTQYF. The CDR3 region has the DNA TGTGCCAGCAGCTTAGTGGTCAGCGGGGGGGTGGGGTCTAAAGATACGCAGTATTTT. The rearrangement joins TRBV7-2 to TRBJ2-3; 10 positions match TRBD2. V lost 1 base, J lost 5 bases, and 15 bases stayed unmatched. Germline V gives CDR1 SGHTA, CDR2 FQGNSA. The CDR3 has 19 residues. The complete variable domain, with remaining parts taken from reference TRBV7-2 and TRBJ2-3, reads GAGVSQSPSNKVTEKGKDVELRCDPISGHTALYWYRQSLGQGLEFLIYFQGNSAPDKSGLPSDRFSAERTGGSVSTLTIQRTQQEDSAVYLCASSLVVSGGVGSKDTQYFGPGTRLTVL.

This clonotype was observed a handful of times. The chain carries TRBV29-1 and TRBJ2-3; D remains unclear. The CDR3 has 12 amino acids. Germline CDR1 and CDR2: SQVTM and ANQGSEA. V was trimmed by 4 bases and J by 1 base, leaving 6 bases between them. CDR3 amino acids: CSVVVGTDTQYF. As DNA, the CDR3 is TGCAGCGTTGTGGTAGGCACAGATACGCAGTATTTT.